A single T cell receptor beta chain is shown here with its context. The target of this receptor is not known. No qualities accompany the bases; no much larger clone lies one base away. V loses 0 bases at its end and J loses 8 bases; junction bases beyond the gene matches: 0. The CDR3 runs 13 amino acids, cysteine and phenylalanine included. Left in the record is the CDR3 DNA by itself, 39 bases read in frame from the first base. Taken from the germline V gene, the CDR1 and CDR2 loops are SGDLS and YYNGEE. CD8 naive samples consisted of CD45RO-negative cells that were positively selected for CCR7, yielding a CD45RA+CCR7+ population without TemRA cells. Healthy HIV-negative adults with no recently reported acute infections or vaccinations were included as donors. Every donor was a Caucasian adult living in Nashville, Tennessee, USA. After blood collection by leukapheresis, PBMCs were isolated using Ficoll-Histopaque density gradient centrifugation and then cryopreserved in the vapor phase of liquid nitrogen. Purity and quantity of every magnetically sorted T cell population were checked by analytical flow cytometry. Genomic DNA was isolated from each sorted fraction and quantified by UV absorbance on a Nanodrop 2000c.

This entry is derived from a study of shared clonotypes between healthy human individuals (TCRdb year 2020). Context from the whole study: Two women and a few men aged 18 to 49 years were included in the cohort. To estimate repertoire size and how much clonotype sharing occurs between individuals, the study deeply sequenced the blood TCR repertoires of five healthy adults. Per donor, leukapheresis produced somewhere between about 0.94 and 9 billion PBMCs. To increase sequencing depth and limit assay-specific biases, TCR repertoire library preparation and sequencing were carried out by different laboratories using diverse techniques. Per donor, three plates each were used for CD4 naive and CD4 memory, two for CD8 naive, and one for CD8 memory. Overall study outcomes, separate from this receptor: Sharing across several donors was observed for approximately 5% of naive CD4, 3% to 4% of naive CD8, about 2.3% of memory CD4, and roughly 0.4% of memory CD8 clonotypes. Compared with non-shared clonotypes, clonotypes shared by all four sorted-subset donors had higher generation probabilities. The small number of donors limited the genetic and exposure-history diversity represented. Based on pairwise subsampling, the degree of clonotype sharing among donors was expected to be affected by sequencing depth. Only blood was sampled, and tissue TCR repertoires likely differ from those in blood. Naive subsets generally had larger estimated clonotype richness than memory subsets did. Incomplete sequencing was indicated by rarefaction of sorted-subset datasets, despite the large sequencing depth.

Using the deep immunoSEQ assay, TCR CDR3 regions were amplified from genomic DNA by multiplex PCR. Extracted genomic DNA from each cell subset was distributed evenly across all wells of several immunoSEQ 96-well plates, and each plate was treated as a replicate. For sorted subsets, around 200 ng genomic DNA, equal to about 30,000 T cell genomes, was loaded into each replicate PCR. The purified libraries were quantified using a Qubit 3.0 fluorometer, sized with a Bioanalyzer 2100, and then quantified again using the KAPA Library Quantification kit. Each immunoSEQ 96-well plate was sequenced on its own single-read 150-cycle Illumina NextSeq 550 flow cell. In the paper's pipeline: The immunoSEQ output contained only junctional sequences without quality scores, so filtering could not match that applied to full-length reads. Sequences were annotated with PyIR, a Python wrapper for IgBLAST v1.9, and V/J genes and CDR3 were assigned using IMGT germline references. Reads were removed for weak V/J assignments (E-value above 1e-6), missing CDR3, stop codons, out-of-frame junctions, or ambiguous translated residues. V3J clonotypes were defined by identical inferred V gene, J gene, and CDR3 amino acid sequence. Percentage overlap between repertoires was computed as shared unique clonotypes divided by the size of the smaller repertoire. Richness of each repertoire was evaluated using RTK rarefaction, the Chao1 estimator, and Recon v2.1 estimates of unobserved clonotypes. For all TCRbeta clonotypes obtained by the gDNA method from several donors, generation probabilities were computed with OLGA. The source is immuneACCESS, and TCRdb retained only in-frame sequences with V and J called. Part of the clones is not carried over; for the studies checked, unresolved V genes explain less than half of this, and the remainder is unexplained. D and trimming come from the DNA, and the V and J calls and clone size come from that table. A total of roughly 2 million clones appear in this sample, approximately 94% of them only once. 1.1% of the sample lies in the top ten.

The TCR sequence derives from a man aged 18 to 29 in good health. This chain joins TRBV9 to TRBJ2-2, with 8 central nucleotides matching TRBD2. Input material: naive CD8+ T cells sorted from blood. This sample's cell subset or site label indicates: CD45RA+CCR7+. The nucleotides read TGTGCCAGCAGCGTAGTAGCGGGAGGGGAGCTGTTTTTT. This encodes CASSVVAGGELFF.